Here is one TCR beta chain with its context. What it binds is not known. Germline V gene lookup returns CDR1 WNHNN and CDR2 SYGVQD (reference sequence). Trimming left V 2 bases short and J 7 bases short, with 11 bases between. This CDR3 has 13 residues. This entry belongs to a study of cytomegalovirus exposure and HLA in healthy donors. For the study at large: Previous work identified 95 million to 120 million unique TCR beta sequences from 200 million or so T cells. General study results and limits: Exclusion applied to some V segments, including TRBV6-2 and TRBV6-3, as they were indistinguishable. A later analysis reported that several of the most significant clusters appeared to be linked to common viral pathogens, among them Epstein-Barr virus. An analysis that was carried out later associated 16,000 or so TCR beta sequences with HLA alleles at 0.05 false discovery rate.

Primers for the PCR totalled 60 Vbeta and 13 Jbeta. The method was immunoSEQ multiplex PCR; TCRdb's version includes in-frame clones alone and lacks a portion of them. The sample gives 120,000 or so clones, 65% to 85% of which show up once; more than 3% is in the top ten. The rearrangement joins TRBV10-1 to TRBJ1-2; D is uncertain. The sequence was collected from a man aged 18 to 29 in good health and CMV-seropositive. Material: PBMCs. The CDR3 sequence: CASSERQAGGYTF. The DNA for the CDR3 is TGCGCCAGCAGTGAGCGGCAGGCCGGTGGCTACACCTTC.